The clone carrying this TCR beta chain came up once. How the authors handled the data: The authors estimated nucleated cell counts from reference gene primer amplification. The protocol was immunoSEQ multiplex PCR, while the TCRdb copy is restricted to in-frame clones and leaves out a portion. The D gene and trimming were derived from the DNA, and the V and J assignments and clone size from that table. The data show about 59,000 clones, 75% to 95% seen once. These data belong to a study of blood T cell repertoires in COVID-19. As for the study in general: From the United States, Italy and Spain came samples of acute and convalescent COVID-19. In each case, the material was cDNA or gDNA derived from T cells, B-cell-depleted T cells, or PBMCs.

Between the trimmed V and J ends, which lost 6 bases and 1 base, there was a span of 14 bases. This CDR3 has 15 residues. Germline assignment: CDR1 MDHEN and CDR2 SYDVKM. The sample comprised peripheral blood. This chain connects TRBV28 to TRBJ2-3; weak D call: TRBD1 (5 bases). The receptor was isolated from a man aged 80 or over with acute or convalescent COVID-19. CDR3 loop: CASSQDSLGTDTQYF. DNA for the CDR3: TGTGCCAGCAGCCAAGACAGCTTAGGCACAGATACGCAGTATTTT.